This T cell receptor beta chain was observed in a study of cytomegalovirus exposure and HLA in healthy donors. Turning to the study itself: In a previous analysis, approximately 110 million unique TCR beta sequences were found from 150 million to 200 million T cells.

Comments on this clone: Its antigen is as yet unknown.

Vbeta (60) and Jbeta (13) primers were used in the PCR. Profiling relied on immunoSEQ multiplex PCR, and the TCRdb table lists in-frame clones only, not all of them. Of some 170,000 clones listed, 81% are singletons. The study, taken as a whole, reports: A missense DCLRE1C variant was associated with V- and J-gene trimming of TCR beta chains in a later analysis, and an independent cohort replicated the association.

V lost 6 bases to trimming and J lost 7 bases; unmatched junction nucleotides: 6. CDR1 and CDR2 (germline): SNHLY, FYNNEI. The length of the CDR3 is 13 residues. Sequencing was performed on PBMCs. The chain combines TRBV2 with TRBJ2-7, with 10 bases identical to TRBD1. The clonotype comes from a woman in her 50s in good health and CMV-seronegative. CDR3: CASSRQGAKEQYF. In DNA form, the CDR3 reads TGTGCCAGCAGCCGACAGGGGGCTAAAGAGCAGTACTTC.